The clone carrying this TCR beta chain was seen only a few times. The sample belongs to a study of blood T cell repertoires in COVID-19. For the study at large: Samples taken during acute and convalescent COVID-19 were collected in the United States, Italy and Spain.

Individuals drawn from approximately 26 US areas were roughly 18 to 100 years old. The study assigned cohorts using participant-reported clinical history. Germline V gene lookup returns CDR1 MDHEN and CDR2 SYDVKM. This CDR3 is 14 amino acids long. V was pared by 1 base and J by 2 bases, with 8 bases between. Assay used: immunoSEQ multiplex PCR; TCRdb lists only in-frame clones, some missing. The sample comprises 200,000 to 250,000 clones, approximately 80% of which are singletons, and 6.5% to 8.5% rests with the top ten. V usage is TRBV28 and J usage is TRBJ1-2; TRBD1 is a possible D gene (6 bases). The specimen was PBMCs or T cells enriched from blood (not recorded which). The TCR originated in a woman between 40 and 50 years old with acute COVID-19. DNA for the CDR3: TGTGCCAGCAGTTTATTACAGGGAAACTATGGCTACACCTTC. Residues: CASSLLQGNYGYTF.